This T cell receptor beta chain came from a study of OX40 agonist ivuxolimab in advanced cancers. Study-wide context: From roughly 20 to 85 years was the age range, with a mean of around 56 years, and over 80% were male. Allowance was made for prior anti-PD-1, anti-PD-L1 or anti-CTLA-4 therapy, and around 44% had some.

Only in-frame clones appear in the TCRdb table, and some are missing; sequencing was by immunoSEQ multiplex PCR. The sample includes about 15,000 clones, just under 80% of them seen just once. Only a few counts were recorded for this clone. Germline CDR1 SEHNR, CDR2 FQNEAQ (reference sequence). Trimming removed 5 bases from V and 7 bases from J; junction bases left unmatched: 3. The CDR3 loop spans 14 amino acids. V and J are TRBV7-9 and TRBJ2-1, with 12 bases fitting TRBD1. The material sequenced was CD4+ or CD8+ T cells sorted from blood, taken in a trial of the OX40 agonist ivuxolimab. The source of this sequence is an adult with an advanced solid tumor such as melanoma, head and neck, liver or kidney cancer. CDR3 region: CASSGTGGWNEQFF. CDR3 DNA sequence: TGTGCCAGCAGCGGGACAGGGGGCTGGAATGAGCAGTTCTTC.